This T cell receptor beta chain was documented in a study of CD8 T cells in ankylosing spondylitis. Many counts were recorded for this clonotype. V dropped 0 bases and J dropped 5; count of bases not matched to a gene: 7. Per germline, CDR1 DFQATT and CDR2 SNEGSKA (reference sequence). The CDR3 has 16 residues. Each CDR3 protein gets one entry after TCRdb re-called the 5' RACE reads with MiXCR. The sample carries roughly 150,000 distinct CDR3 sequences, approximately 32% recorded once. The gene calls are TRBV20-1 and TRBJ2-1, with TRBD2 matching 10 bases. Input material: synovial fluid, either unsorted or a sorted T cell fraction (not recorded which). This TCR was recovered from a male donor with ankylosing spondylitis. The CDR3 coding sequence is TGCAGTGCTAGAGATAGCGGGAGGCCGGGGGACAATGAGCAGTTCTTC. This gives the protein CSARDSGRPGDNEQFF.